The entry below gives a single T cell receptor (beta chain) sequence along with its context. Its matching antigen is unknown. This entry belongs to a study of CD8 T cells in Susac syndrome. Negative magnetic isolation gave CD8+ and CD4+ cells; FACS enriched CD8+ TEMRA. With random hexamers, about 0.45 to 1 ug RNA was reverse transcribed. TCRdb processed the immunoSEQ multiplex PCR reads anew with MiXCR; each CDR3 protein has one entry. The sample carries around 100,000 distinct CDR3 sequences, about 95% recorded once. General observations from the study: In total CD8+ repertoires, more than 15 Susac-specific public clones were found, and CD8+ TEMRA repertoires had several. In TEMRA cells and active patients, CD8+ clonal expansion in Susac reached its peak.

V lost 6 bases and J lost 7, with 16 bases in between. Germline CDR1 reads SQVTM; CDR2 reads ANQGSEA. The length of the CDR3 is 13 residues. Material for sequencing was CD8+ T cells from PBMCs. The chain employs TRBV29-1 and TRBJ2-1; perhaps D is TRBD1 or TRBD2 (5 bases each). The TCR was taken from a human donor with Susac syndrome. CDR3 sequence (DNA): TGCAGCGTAACACCGGGACCACCAAATGAGCAGTTCTTC. This translates into CSVTPGPPNEQFF.